This TCR beta chain derives from a study of blood T cell repertoires in COVID-19. As processed by the authors: Nucleated cell counts were estimated from reference gene primer amplification. The data were produced by immunoSEQ multiplex PCR, yet TCRdb's version contains in-frame clones alone and is incomplete. V and J calls plus clone size are reproduced from that table; the DNA served to infer D and trimming. The sample yields some 200,000 clones, approximately 87% seen once. From germline, CDR1 is SGDLS and CDR2 YYNGEE. This CDR3 contains 15 residues. With 3 bases removed from V and 4 bases from J, the gap between germline ends came to 16 bases.

The receptor's source is a woman aged 18-29 years who had recovered from COVID-19. Material for sequencing was peripheral blood. V is TRBV9 and J is TRBJ1-1; D not certain. The CDR3 nucleotides read TGTGCCAGCAGCGGCGGGCTCGTCCTTTCCACTGAAGCTTTCTTT. Its translation is CASSGGLVLSTEAFF.